This TCR beta chain appears in the sequencing data of a study of cytomegalovirus exposure and HLA in healthy donors. V dropped 3 bases and J dropped 1 base, with 9 bases sitting between them. The length of the CDR3 is 14 residues. CDR1 is SGHNT and CDR2 is YYREEE in the germline V gene (reference sequence). To note about this clone: The target antigen is unknown.

Whole-study findings and limits: TCR beta V- and J-gene trimming was later associated with a missense DCLRE1C variant. Most subjects had HLA-A and HLA-B alleles reportedly predicted accurately by TCR beta sequences. Sequencing likely caused a cluster of highly shared sequence variants.

In the PCR, 60 Vbeta and 13 Jbeta primers were used. Original analysis: Unique TCR beta chains numbered approximately 80 million in a later analysis, with around 10 million shared. This table comes from immunoSEQ multiplex PCR, and its TCRdb copy is limited to in-frame clones, with some not included. Clone size and V and J calls were adopted from that table, with D and trimming inferred from the DNA. The sample contains roughly 200,000 clones, almost 70% of which appear only once. The sequenced material came from PBMCs. The source is a man aged 40-49 years in good health and CMV-seropositive. The V call is TRBV5-4, the J call TRBJ2-3, with D possibly matching TRBD1 (7 bases). CDR3 sequence reads: CASSSRGGTDTQYF. CDR3 in DNA: TGTGCCAGCAGCTCCAGGGGGGGCACAGATACGCAGTATTTT.